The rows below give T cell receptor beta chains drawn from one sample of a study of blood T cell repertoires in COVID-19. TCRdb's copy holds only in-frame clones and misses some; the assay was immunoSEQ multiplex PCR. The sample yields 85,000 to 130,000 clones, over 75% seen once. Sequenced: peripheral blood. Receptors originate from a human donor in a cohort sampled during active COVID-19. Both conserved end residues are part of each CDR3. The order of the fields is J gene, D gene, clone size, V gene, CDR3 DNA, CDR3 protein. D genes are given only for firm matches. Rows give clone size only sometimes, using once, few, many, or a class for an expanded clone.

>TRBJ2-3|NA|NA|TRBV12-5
TGTGCTAGTGGCCCGCGGCTGGATACGCAGTATTTT
CASGPRLDTQYF
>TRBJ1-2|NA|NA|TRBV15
TGTGCCACCAGCAGCCCAGGACAGAGCTATGGCTACACCTTC
CATSSPGQSYGYTF
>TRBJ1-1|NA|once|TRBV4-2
TGTGCCAGCAGCCAGGGCCAGAACCACCCTGAAGCTTTCTTT
CASSQGQNHPEAFF
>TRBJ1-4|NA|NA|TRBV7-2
TGTGCCAGCAGCCCTCGTCGCGGAGGGGGGGACGAAAAACTGTTTTTT
CASSPRRGGGDEKLFF
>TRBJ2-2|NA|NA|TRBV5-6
TGTGCCAGCAGCCCCGGCCTGAGCGGCGGGGAGCTGTTTTTT
CASSPGLSGGELFF
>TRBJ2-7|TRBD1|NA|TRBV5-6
TGTGCCAGCAAAGGGGCCGGGACAGGGGATTCCCCCATCTACGAGCAGTACTTC
CASKGAGTGDSPIYEQYF
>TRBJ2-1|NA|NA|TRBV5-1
TGCGCCAGCAGCGGGGGGTACGGGAGAAAGGCCAATGAGCAGTTCTTC
CASSGGYGRKANEQFF
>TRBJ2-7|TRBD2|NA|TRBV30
TGTGCCTGGACGTCCGGAGCGGGGGTCTACGAGCAGTACTTC
CAWTSGAGVYEQYF
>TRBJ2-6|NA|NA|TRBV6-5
TGTGCCAGCCGCCCAGGGTTTGGGGCCAACGTCCTGACTTTC
CASRPGFGANVLTF
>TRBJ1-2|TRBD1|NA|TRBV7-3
TGTGCCAGCAGCTTACAGGGGGCAGTTGGCTACACCTTC
CASSLQGAVGYTF
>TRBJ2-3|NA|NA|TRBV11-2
TGTGCCAGCAGCTTAACTGAGGCTAGCACAGATACGCAGTATTTT
CASSLTEASTDTQYF
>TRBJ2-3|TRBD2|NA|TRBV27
TGTGCCAGCAGCCCTAGCGGATATACGCAGTATTTT
CASSPSGYTQYF
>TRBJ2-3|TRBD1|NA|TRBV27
TGTGCCAGCATGGAACAGGGGCTCACAGATACGCAGTATTTT
CASMEQGLTDTQYF
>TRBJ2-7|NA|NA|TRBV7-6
TGTGCCAGCAGCGATTCCGGGATAAAGCCACCCGAGCAGTACTTC
CASSDSGIKPPEQYF
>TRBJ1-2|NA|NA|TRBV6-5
TGTGCCACCTCGACAGCACTTAACTATGGCTACACCTTC
CATSTALNYGYTF
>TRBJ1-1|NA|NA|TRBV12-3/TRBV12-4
TGTGCCAGCCGTCCCGGTTATGACACTGAAGCTTTCTTT
CASRPGYDTEAFF
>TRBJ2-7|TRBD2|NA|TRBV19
TGTGCCAGTAGTATAGGACCCGGGAGGTACGAGCAGTACTTC
CASSIGPGRYEQYF
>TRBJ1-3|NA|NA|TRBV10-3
TGTGCCATCAGCGACACGGACTCTGGAAACACCATATATTTT
CAISDTDSGNTIYF
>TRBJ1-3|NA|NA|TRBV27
TGTGCCAGCAGTCCGGACAGTGCAGACTCTGGAAACACCATATATTTT
CASSPDSADSGNTIYF
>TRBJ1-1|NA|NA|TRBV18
TGTGCCAGCTCACCACCAATGGTTCGGGAAGCTTTCTTT
CASSPPMVREAFF
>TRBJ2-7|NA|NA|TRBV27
TGTGCCAGCACGACGGGAACCGAGCAGTACTTC
CASTTGTEQYF
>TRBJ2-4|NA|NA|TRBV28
TGTGCCAGCAGAATGGCAGGGGCAGGGACCGTTCAGTACTTC
CASRMAGAGTVQYF
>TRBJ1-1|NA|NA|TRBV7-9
TGTGCCAGCACCCTACAGGGATCCCAGAGGACTGAAGCTTTCTTT
CASTLQGSQRTEAFF
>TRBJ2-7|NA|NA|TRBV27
TGTGCCAGCAGTCCCAACTTAGCGGAGGCGACAGACGAGCAGTACTTC
CASSPNLAEATDEQYF
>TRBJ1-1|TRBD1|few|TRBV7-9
TGTGCCAGCAGCTTAGGGACAGGGGAAGCTTTCTTT
CASSLGTGEAFF
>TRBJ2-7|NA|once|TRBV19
TGTGCCAGTAGCACGCGGACAGACCCCTACGAGCAGTACTTC
CASSTRTDPYEQYF
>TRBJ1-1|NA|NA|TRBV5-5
TGTGCCAGCAGCTTAACAGGGAGTAACACTGAAGCTTTCTTT
CASSLTGSNTEAFF
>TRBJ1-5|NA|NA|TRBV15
TGTGCCACCAGCACGGGCAGGGGTGTTCAGCCCCAGCATTTT
CATSTGRGVQPQHF